The present TCR beta chain was sequenced within a study of technical replicates of blood from a handful of donors. Germline values: CDR1 SQVTM, CDR2 ANQGSEA. V lost 7 bases and J lost 1; bases outside the gene matches: 4. The CDR3 consists of 13 residues. Data came from immunoSEQ multiplex PCR; TCRdb stores just in-frame clones and leaves some out. The repertoire holds under 90,000 clones, roughly 98% seen once, with about 0.15% in the top ten. V and J are TRBV29-1 and TRBJ1-5; TRBD1 matches 7 bases. The receptor's source is a human donor in good health. The sequenced sample was T cells isolated from PBMCs. In nucleotides, the CDR3 is TGCAGCGCGTTACAGGGGAGCAATCAGCCCCAGCATTTT. Protein: CSALQGSNQPQHF.